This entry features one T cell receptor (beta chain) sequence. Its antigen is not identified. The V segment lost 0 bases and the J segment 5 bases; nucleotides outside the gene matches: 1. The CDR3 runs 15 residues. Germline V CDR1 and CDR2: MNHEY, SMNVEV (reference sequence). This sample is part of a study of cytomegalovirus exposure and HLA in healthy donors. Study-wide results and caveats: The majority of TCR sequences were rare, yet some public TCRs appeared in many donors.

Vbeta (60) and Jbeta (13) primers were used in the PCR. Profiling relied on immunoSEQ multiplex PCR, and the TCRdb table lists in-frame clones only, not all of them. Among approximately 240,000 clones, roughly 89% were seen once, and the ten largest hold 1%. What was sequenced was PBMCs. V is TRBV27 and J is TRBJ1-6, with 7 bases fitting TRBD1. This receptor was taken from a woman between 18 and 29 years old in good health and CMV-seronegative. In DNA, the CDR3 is TGTGCCAGCAGTTTATCGGGACAGAATAATTCACCCCTCCACTTT. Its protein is CASSLSGQNNSPLHF.